This T cell receptor (beta chain) was recovered during a study of T cell responses to AZD1222 COVID-19 vaccine (dated by TCRdb to the early 2020s). Regarding the study in general: TCR sequencing was performed for roughly 250 trial participants, of whom roughly 200 were given two doses of AZD1222 and roughly 25 were given two doses of MenACWY control vaccine. Trial participants were enrolled by age into 18-55, 56-69 and 70-plus year subgroups, with roughly 160, 29 and 62 TCR-sequenced participants respectively.

Study-level results and caveats: The 56-69-year group was small, and its depth increase did not reach significance, likely because of low power. Epitopes outside the regions mutated in the B.1.351 and B.1.1.7 variants were reportedly recognized by nearly half of the unique spike-specific TCRs. Only five to seven AZD1222 recipients were SARS-CoV-2 seropositive at baseline, limiting conclusions about previously exposed vaccinees. Because no day 14 peak-response samples were available, repertoires were characterized only after the peak T cell response. CD4 TCRs associated with the vaccine covered the entire spike protein, and the dominant responses were in regions 160-218 and 743-854. After two AZD1222 doses, spike-specific TCR breadth and depth were significantly higher than at day 0 and than in MenACWY recipients. Participants were mostly white British and included more females than males, and it was suggested by the authors that clonal diversity may have been underestimated.

The sample's time point label, decoded: sample from adult after SARS-CoV-2 infection, after symptom onset. A couple of convalescent COVID-19 patients, sampled after symptom onset from adults with prior SARS-CoV-2 infection, were also TCR-sequenced for comparison. For this clone: Its target antigen remains unknown. Per-nucleotide qualities are absent, and no much larger clonotype sits a single base away.

The CDR3 regions of human TCRbeta chains were analyzed by immunosequencing. The original pipeline was this. TCRs in the repertoires were matched against a reference library of SARS-CoV-2-specific TCRs that had been generated with the MIRA antigen-specificity platform. Breadth was defined as the fraction of unique TCRs that were SARS-CoV-2-associated. Depth was defined as the fraction of total T cells that were SARS-CoV-2-associated. Using the MIRA data, each spike-specific TCR was mapped to the spike region that the TCR reacts to and placed in a CD4 or CD8 class. Log10-transformed breadth and depth values were compared by one-way ANOVA with Sidak's multiple comparisons tests. What TCRdb holds here is the immuneACCESS table cut down to in-frame rearrangements. Part of the clones is not present; checked against another copy, under half of the missing clones reflect an unresolved V gene, and the others are unexplained. The DNA was the basis for D and trimming; V, J and clone size are from that table. The sample table contains about 140,000 clones; only one count was recorded for roughly 93% of them. Together, the top ten hold 9.5% to 15% of the sample.

Sample: peripheral blood, taken after recovery from COVID-19. This clonotype originated in an adult who had recovered from COVID-19.

The nucleotide sequence reads as follows: TGTGCCAGCAGCCCAGTAGCGGGAGAAGGAGATACGCAGTATTTT. Its product reads: CASSPVAGEGDTQYF. The rearranged chain carries TRBV6-5 and TRBJ2-3, with 9 middle bases fitting TRBD2. CDR1 MNHEY and CDR2 SVGAGI are derived from the germline V gene. Relative to germline, V is missing 6 bases and J is missing 5 bases, with 9 bases of the junction outside any gene match. Counted from cysteine to phenylalanine, this CDR3 has 15 amino acids. The CDR3 DNA has 45 bases and is translated from base 1.